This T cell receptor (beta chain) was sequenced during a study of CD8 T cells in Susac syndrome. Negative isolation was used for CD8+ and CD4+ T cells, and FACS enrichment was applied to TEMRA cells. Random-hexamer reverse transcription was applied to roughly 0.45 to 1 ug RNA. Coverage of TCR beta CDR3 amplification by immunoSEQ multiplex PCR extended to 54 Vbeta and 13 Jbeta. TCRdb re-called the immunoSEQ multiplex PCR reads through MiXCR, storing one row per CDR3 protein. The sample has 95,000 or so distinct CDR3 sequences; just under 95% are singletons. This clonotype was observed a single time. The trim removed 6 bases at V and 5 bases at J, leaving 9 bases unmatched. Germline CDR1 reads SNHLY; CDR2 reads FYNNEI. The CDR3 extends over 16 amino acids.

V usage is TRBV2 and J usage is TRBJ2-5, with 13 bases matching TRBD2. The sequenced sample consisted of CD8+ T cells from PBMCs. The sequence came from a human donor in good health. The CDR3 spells CASSITSGGVRETQYF. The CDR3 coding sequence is TGTGCCAGCAGCATAACTAGCGGGGGGGTCCGGGAGACCCAGTACTTC.